These 25 T cell receptor beta chains came from one sample sequenced in a study of CD8 T cells in ankylosing spondylitis. From the 5' RACE reads, TCRdb called clonotypes with MiXCR, one entry per CDR3 protein. The data contain around 25,000 distinct CDR3 sequences, 17% of them singletons. Material: blood. These receptor sequences come from a male donor with ankylosing spondylitis or in good health (not recorded which).

The chain has TRBV5-5 and TRBJ2-5, with 9 bases matching TRBD2. CDR1 and CDR2 (germline): SGHKS, YYEKEE (reference sequence). Trimming cost V 10 bases and J 5 bases; bases outside gene matches: 12. The CDR3 spans 14 residues. The CDR3 DNA is TGTGCCTCCGGTTCTAGCGGGGTGAAGGAGACCCAGTACTTC. This encodes CASGSSGVKETQYF. The entire variable domain, with the rest obtained from reference TRBV5-5 and TRBJ2-5, is as follows: DAGVTQSPTHLIKTRGQQVTLRCSPISGHKSVSWYQQVLGQGPQFIFQYYEKEERGRGNFPDRFSARQFPNYSSELNVNALLLGDSALYLCASGSSGVKETQYFGPGTRLLVL.

The chain employs TRBV12-3 or TRBV12-4 and TRBJ1-3, with D perhaps TRBD1 (6 bases). The CDR3 contains 14 residues. Trimming took off 8 bases at V and 0 bases at J, with 11 bases between the two ends. In DNA, the CDR3 is TGTGCCAGCTGTATAGGGGGCTCTGGAAACACCATATATTTT. It codes for CASCIGGSGNTIYF.

This clonotype was detected only a few times. The CDR3 loop reads CASSTDIPSTDTQYF. CDR3 sequence (DNA): TGTGCCAGCAGCACCGACATCCCTAGCACAGATACGCAGTATTTT. This chain joins TRBV11-2 and TRBJ2-3; D unclear. This CDR3 region has 15 residues. V lost 5 bases and J lost 0, with 12 bases in between. Germline V CDR1 and CDR2: SGHAT, FQNNGV.

The chain uses TRBV7-2 and TRBJ2-6; D is unresolved. The CDR3 consists of 15 residues. The germline V and J ends were trimmed by 6 bases and 0 bases, with 9 bases remaining between them. Germline V CDR1 and CDR2: SGHTA, FQGNSA. The CDR3 loop is CASSRMVSGANVLTF. The CDR3 DNA is TGTGCCAGCAGTCGCATGGTCTCTGGGGCCAACGTCCTGACTTTC.

The rearrangement uses TRBV5-4 and TRBJ2-3; 13 bases map to TRBD2. The length of the CDR3 is 15 residues. J was trimmed by 4 bases and V by 4 bases; bases with no gene match: 3. The germline gives CDR1 SGHNT, CDR2 YYREEE (reference sequence). CDR3 DNA: TGTGCCAGCAGCGCGGGACTAGCGGGACCAGATACGCAGTATTTT. This codes for CASSAGLAGPDTQYF.

The V call is TRBV27, the J call TRBJ2-5, with a possible D match to TRBD1 (5 bases). V lost 5 bases to trimming and J lost 2 bases, with 12 bases between them. This CDR3 comprises 14 residues. Germline V gene data show CDR1 as MNHEY and CDR2 as SMNVEV (reference sequence). The CDR3 protein is CASSPAGWQETQYF. CDR3 in DNA: TGTGCCAGCAGTCCGGCAGGGTGGCAAGAGACCCAGTACTTC.

The chain links TRBV7-3 to TRBJ1-1; D ambiguous. The CDR3 consists of 13 residues. Germline CDR1 SGHTA, CDR2 FQGTGA. V dropped 5 bases and J dropped 5 bases, with 12 bases sitting between them. The CDR3 DNA follows: TGTGCCAGCAGCCCCGGAATAGAGACTGAAGCTTTCTTT. Translated: CASSPGIETEAFF. The full variable domain, its missing parts supplied by reference TRBV7-3 and TRBJ1-1, is GAGVSQTPSNKVTEKGKYVELRCDPISGHTALYWYRQSLGQGPEFLIYFQGTGAADDSGLPNDRFFAVRPEGSVSTLKIQRTERGDSAVYLCASSPGIETEAFFGQGTRLTVV.

A few counts support this clonotype. This sequence joins TRBV12-3 or TRBV12-4 and TRBJ2-3; D is undetermined. The CDR3 has 14 amino acids. Trimming removed 6 bases at V and 4 bases at J, with 14 bases between. The CDR3 nucleotides are TGTGCCAGCAGCGTGTTTGAAGCCGCAGATACGCAGTATTTT. Amino acids: CASSVFEAADTQYF.

The gene calls are TRBV5-1 and TRBJ2-2; D possibly matches TRBD1 or TRBD2 (5 bases each). The CDR3 contains 15 residues. The V gene's germline CDR1 is SGHRS and CDR2 YFSETQ. Deletions cut 5 bases from V and 0 bases from J, with 11 bases between. This CDR3 reads CASSYGGSNTGELFF. The CDR3 DNA reads as TGCGCCAGCAGTTATGGGGGTTCGAACACCGGGGAGCTGTTTTTT.

This clonotype was observed at least ten times. This rearrangement joins TRBV5-1 to TRBJ2-3, with D possibly matching TRBD2 (5 bases). Germline V lookup: CDR1 SGHRS, CDR2 YFSETQ. The CDR3 extends over 13 amino acids. Trimming took 7 bases from V and 5 from J, leaving 14 bases between them. CDR3 residues: CASSEAALDTQYF. The DNA of the CDR3 is TGCGCCAGCTCGGAGGCAGCCCTAGATACGCAGTATTTT.

Many counts were recorded for this clonotype. The chain links TRBV6-5 to TRBJ2-5; no firm D call. V dropped 4 bases and J dropped 5 bases, with 8 bases sitting between them. The CDR3 covers 12 residues. Germline-derived CDR1 and CDR2 are MNHEY and SVGAGI. DNA for the CDR3: TGTGCCAGCAGTTCCCCCGGTGAGACCCAGTACTTC. Its protein is CASSSPGETQYF.

The sample holds a few counts of this clonotype. A junction boundary mismatches the germline segment, possibly from a read error. The genes are TRBV28 and TRBJ2-4; tentatively, D is TRBD1 (5 bases). The CDR3 spans 12 residues. Germline-derived CDR1 and CDR2 are MDHEN and SYDVKM. CDR3 DNA: TGTGCCAGCAGTGAACGGACACGGAAAAGGTTCTTC. It is translated as CASSERTRKRFF.

This clonotype was seen only a few times. The rearrangement joins TRBV25-1 to TRBJ2-1, with TRBD1 as a possible D gene (6 bases). Trimming took off 4 bases at V and 6 bases at J, with 19 bases between the two ends. This CDR3 region has 16 residues. Germline CDR1 is MGHDK and CDR2 is SYGVNS. The CDR3: CASSGQTGILRNEQFF. CDR3 coding DNA: TGTGCCAGCAGTGGACAAACAGGGATCCTTCGCAATGAGCAGTTCTTC.

This chain links TRBV4-2 with TRBJ1-5; no definite D call. The CDR3 loop spans 13 amino acids. The germline V gene has CDR1 LGHNA and CDR2 YNFKEQ. Trimming removed 7 bases at V and 7 bases at J, with 14 bases between. Written as DNA, the CDR3 is TGTGCCAGCATCCCTTTAGGGCCCCAGCCCCAGCATTTT. It yields the protein CASIPLGPQPQHF.

The rearrangement uses TRBV6-2 or TRBV6-3 and TRBJ2-7; D is undetermined. V gave up 9 bases and J gave up 0 bases, with 9 bases separating them. This CDR3 spans 12 amino acids. Germline V gene lookup returns CDR1 MNHEY and CDR2 SVGEGT. This CDR3 reads CASGPTSYEQYF. The CDR3 DNA reads TGTGCCAGTGGACCGACCTCCTACGAGCAGTACTTC.

The chain uses TRBV7-3 and TRBJ2-1, with D maybe TRBD2 (5 bases). The V gene lost 5 bases and the J gene lost 8 bases, with 13 bases spanning the gap. Germline V CDR1 and CDR2: SGHTA, FQGTGA. The CDR3 has 13 amino acids. The CDR3 DNA reads as TGTGCCAGCAGCCCAACTAGTTGGGATGAGCAGTTCTTC. Residues: CASSPTSWDEQFF.

This clonotype counts as medium-sized (0.01 to 0.1%). The chain carries TRBV29-1 and TRBJ1-1; 7 positions agree with TRBD1. Germline CDR1 reads SQVTM; CDR2 reads ANQGSEA. The ends lost 5 bases at V and 4 bases at J; junction bases unmatched: 7. The CDR3 has 13 residues. In nucleotides, the CDR3 is TGCAGCGTTTCTCAGGGGGGGAGCACTGAAGCTTTCTTT. Protein: CSVSQGGSTEAFF. Combining the CDR3 with reference TRBV29-1 and TRBJ1-1 gives the whole variable domain SAVISQKPSRDICQRGTSLTIQCQVDSQVTMMFWYRQQPGQSLTLIATANQGSEATYESGFVIDKFPISRPNLTFSTLTVSNMSPEDSSIYLCSVSQGGSTEAFFGQGTRLTVV.

The chain carries TRBV12-3 or TRBV12-4 and TRBJ2-1, with D unresolved. This CDR3 region has 16 residues. V lost 3 bases and J 2 bases, leaving 14 bases between the germline ends. CDR3 region: CASSFKARAAYNEQFF. DNA for the CDR3: TGTGCCAGCAGTTTTAAGGCACGGGCTGCCTACAATGAGCAGTTCTTC.

This clonotype was counted between two and nine times. The gene calls are TRBV4-3 and TRBJ2-2, with 11 bases lining up with TRBD2. This CDR3 is built from 17 residues. Germline CDR1 LGHNA, CDR2 YSLEER. Germline trimming cut 4 bases from V and 0 bases from J; bases unmatched to any gene: 4. CDR3 protein: CASSLRLAGTNTGELFF. The CDR3 DNA is TGCGCCAGCAGCCTACGACTAGCGGGAACGAACACCGGGGAGCTGTTTTTT.

This clonotype was detected many times. This sequence joins TRBV12-3 or TRBV12-4 and TRBJ1-1, with D possibly matching TRBD1 (6 bases). This CDR3 is built from 16 residues. V gave up 3 bases and J gave up 0 bases, with 14 bases separating them. The CDR3 spells CASSFSPGQLNTEAFF. CDR3 DNA sequence: TGTGCCAGCAGTTTTTCGCCGGGACAACTGAACACTGAAGCTTTCTTT.

This clonotype came up a few times. The chain has TRBV28 and TRBJ2-3; perhaps TRBD1 as D (6 bases). The germline V and J ends were trimmed by 3 bases and 0 bases, with 16 bases remaining between them. Germline V CDR1 and CDR2: MDHEN, SYDVKM. This CDR3 region has 17 residues. DNA for the CDR3: TGTGCCAGCAGTTTCGGGGTACTACAGGGTAGCACAGATACGCAGTATTTT. Encoded protein: CASSFGVLQGSTDTQYF.

This clonotype was counted ten times or more. The rearrangement links TRBV12-3 or TRBV12-4 to TRBJ2-1; TRBD1 is a possible D gene (6 bases). This CDR3 spans 16 amino acids. The V gene lost 6 bases and the J gene lost 4 bases, with 19 bases spanning the gap. CDR3 region: CASSPRERGNYNEQFF. As DNA, the CDR3 is TGTGCCAGCAGCCCCAGGGAGAGGGGGAATTACAATGAGCAGTTCTTC.

This clonotype occurred a few times. This chain uses TRBV29-1 with TRBJ2-3; D unresolved. Germline CDR1 reads SQVTM; CDR2 reads ANQGSEA. This CDR3 is built from 15 residues. Trimming cost V 0 bases and J 2 bases, with 12 bases left between them. For the CDR3, the DNA is TGCAGCGTTGAAGAGTTTACCCCGCACACAGATACGCAGTATTTT. It yields the protein CSVEEFTPHTDTQYF.

This chain uses TRBV28 with TRBJ2-3; 8 bases map to TRBD1. The CDR3 loop spans 15 amino acids. Trimming took 4 bases from V and 2 from J; bases not matched to a gene: 5. Germline values: CDR1 MDHEN, CDR2 SYDVKM. CDR3 amino acids: CASSSTGALTDTQYF. In DNA, the CDR3 is TGTGCCAGCAGTTCGACAGGGGCCCTCACAGATACGCAGTATTTT.

This clonotype was counted a few times. This rearrangement joins TRBV5-1 to TRBJ1-5; D gene unclear. From germline, CDR1 is SGHRS and CDR2 YFSETQ. The CDR3 contains 13 residues. Trimming left V 0 bases short and J 5 bases short, with 6 bases between. Here the CDR3 DNA reads TGCGCCAGCAGCTTGGCGGTCGATCAGCCCCAGCATTTT. Amino acids: CASSLAVDQPQHF.